The rows below give T cell receptor beta chains drawn from one sample of a study of response to subunit inactivated influenza vaccine. TCRdb reprocessed the RT-PCR reads with MiXCR, giving one entry per CDR3 protein. The repertoire holds approximately 170,000 distinct CDR3 sequences, with 12% as singletons. The same sample was also studied in work on T cells expressing NK-cell markers.

The specimen comprised CD8+ T cells sorted from PBMCs, sampled roughly 12 days after vaccination. These receptors all stem from a man aged 45-60 years who received an inactivated influenza vaccine. The CDR3 runs from the conserved cysteine through the conserved F or W. A D gene is named only where the DNA matches it firmly. Some rows mark clone size as missing; the rest say once, few, many or name a class of expanded clone.

clone_size: many
v_call: TRBV12-3/TRBV12-4
d_call: -
j_call: TRBJ2-2
cdr3_aa: CASYQGTNTGELFF
cdr3_nt: TGTGCCAGCTACCAGGGTACGAACACCGGGGAGCTGTTTTTT

clone_size: -
v_call: TRBV7-2
d_call: TRBD2
j_call: TRBJ2-5
cdr3_aa: CASSYSGNQETQYF
cdr3_nt: TGTGCCAGCTCATATAGCGGGAACCAAGAGACCCAGTACTTC

clone_size: few
v_call: TRBV28
d_call: -
j_call: TRBJ2-7
cdr3_aa: CASSFDRAGRRYF
cdr3_nt: TGTGCCAGCAGTTTTGATCGTGCAGGCCGGAGGTACTTC

clone_size: -
v_call: TRBV6-5
d_call: -
j_call: TRBJ2-3
cdr3_aa: CASSYLRFLADTQYF
cdr3_nt: TGTGCCAGCAGTTACCTTCGTTTCTTAGCAGATACGCAGTATTTT

clone_size: many
v_call: TRBV5-1
d_call: -
j_call: TRBJ2-7
cdr3_aa: CASSRSPAGSGYEQYF
cdr3_nt: TGCGCCAGCAGCCGCTCACCAGCCGGATCGGGTTACGAGCAGTACTTC

clone_size: few
v_call: TRBV15
d_call: TRBD1
j_call: TRBJ1-1
cdr3_aa: CATSRGDLRGRTEAFF
cdr3_nt: TGTGCCACCAGCAGGGGAGACCTCAGGGGGCGGACTGAAGCTTTCTTT

clone_size: -
v_call: TRBV28
d_call: -
j_call: TRBJ2-5
cdr3_aa: CASSLMGGRETQYF
cdr3_nt: TGTGCCAGCAGTTTAATGGGGGGCCGAGAGACCCAGTACTTC

clone_size: -
v_call: TRBV20-1
d_call: -
j_call: TRBJ2-7
cdr3_aa: CSAPFGDEQYF
cdr3_nt: TGCAGTGCCCCCTTCGGGGACGAGCAGTACTTC

clone_size: -
v_call: TRBV7-9
d_call: -
j_call: TRBJ2-7
cdr3_aa: CASSPTRAVYYEQYF
cdr3_nt: TGTGCCAGCAGTCCAACCCGGGCCGTTTACTACGAGCAGTACTTC

clone_size: many
v_call: TRBV5-1
d_call: TRBD1
j_call: TRBJ2-7
cdr3_aa: CASSSYRDRGYEQYF
cdr3_nt: TGCGCCAGCAGCTCGTACCGGGACAGGGGCTACGAGCAGTACTTC

clone_size: -
v_call: TRBV2
d_call: -
j_call: TRBJ2-7
cdr3_aa: CARRDGTYEQYF
cdr3_nt: TGTGCCAGGAGGGACGGGACCTACGAGCAGTACTTC

clone_size: many
v_call: TRBV29-1
d_call: TRBD2
j_call: TRBJ2-3
cdr3_aa: CSAAPSGSGPLTDTQYF
cdr3_nt: TGCAGCGCCGCCCCTAGCGGGAGCGGTCCTTTGACAGATACGCAGTATTTT

clone_size: -
v_call: TRBV15
d_call: -
j_call: TRBJ1-3
cdr3_aa: CATRVGSSSGNTVYF
cdr3_nt: TGTGCCACCAGGGTGGGGAGCAGCTCTGGAAACACCGTATATTTT

clone_size: few
v_call: TRBV24-1
d_call: TRBD2
j_call: TRBJ2-3
cdr3_aa: CATSDGTSLQTVDTQYF
cdr3_nt: TGTGCCACCAGTGATGGGACTAGCCTACAGACCGTCGATACGCAGTATTTT

clone_size: -
v_call: TRBV15
d_call: TRBD2
j_call: TRBJ2-7
cdr3_aa: CATSRGGVGGRNYEQYF
cdr3_nt: TGTGCCACCAGCAGAGGTGGGGTAGGCGGGAGAAACTACGAGCAGTACTTC

clone_size: many
v_call: TRBV11-1
d_call: TRBD1
j_call: TRBJ2-1
cdr3_aa: CASSLFPDRVNFVNEQFF
cdr3_nt: TGTGCCAGCAGCTTGTTCCCCGACAGGGTTAACTTCGTAAATGAGCAGTTCTTC

clone_size: few
v_call: TRBV28
d_call: -
j_call: TRBJ2-1
cdr3_aa: CASSASSGAREQFF
cdr3_nt: TGTGCCAGCAGTGCCTCTTCGGGGGCGCGGGAGCAGTTCTTC

clone_size: -
v_call: TRBV28
d_call: -
j_call: TRBJ2-1
cdr3_aa: CASSQTVIEQFF
cdr3_nt: TGTGCCAGCAGTCAGACGGTAATTGAGCAGTTCTTC

clone_size: -
v_call: TRBV7-8
d_call: TRBD2
j_call: TRBJ2-5
cdr3_aa: CASSFYRPETSGEETQYF
cdr3_nt: TGTGCCAGCAGCTTTTATCGGCCGGAGACTAGCGGGGAAGAGACCCAGTACTTC

clone_size: once
v_call: TRBV27
d_call: -
j_call: TRBJ2-7
cdr3_aa: CASRGDSVGTPYEQYF
cdr3_nt: TGTGCCAGCAGAGGAGATTCTGTAGGTACGCCCTACGAGCAGTACTTC

clone_size: -
v_call: TRBV6-5
d_call: TRBD1
j_call: TRBJ1-2
cdr3_aa: CASSYMGQGDGYTF
cdr3_nt: TGTGCCAGCAGTTACATGGGACAGGGCGACGGCTACACCTTC

clone_size: -
v_call: TRBV3-1
d_call: TRBD2
j_call: TRBJ2-2
cdr3_aa: CASSQDVTGGATGELFF
cdr3_nt: TGTGCCAGCAGCCAAGATGTCACGGGAGGGGCCACCGGGGAGCTGTTTTTT

clone_size: few
v_call: TRBV5-1
d_call: TRBD1
j_call: TRBJ2-1
cdr3_aa: CASRGGTGIYYNEQFF
cdr3_nt: TGCGCCAGCAGGGGCGGGACAGGGATTTACTACAATGAGCAGTTCTTC

clone_size: few
v_call: TRBV2
d_call: -
j_call: TRBJ1-3
cdr3_aa: CASSEWGPGNTIYF
cdr3_nt: TGTGCCAGCAGTGAGTGGGGGCCTGGAAACACCATATATTTT

clone_size: -
v_call: TRBV20-1
d_call: TRBD2
j_call: TRBJ2-1
cdr3_aa: CSARGRGLAYNEQFF
cdr3_nt: TGCAGTGCTAGAGGGAGGGGACTAGCCTACAATGAGCAGTTCTTC

clone_size: few
v_call: TRBV27
d_call: -
j_call: TRBJ2-3
cdr3_aa: CASSLVGDFTQYF
cdr3_nt: TGTGCCAGCAGTTTAGTGGGTGATTTTACGCAGTATTTT

clone_size: -
v_call: TRBV19
d_call: -
j_call: TRBJ2-5
cdr3_aa: CASSQPWGRETQYF
cdr3_nt: TGTGCCAGTAGCCAACCCTGGGGTCGGGAGACCCAGTACTTC

clone_size: few
v_call: TRBV6-1
d_call: TRBD2
j_call: TRBJ2-1
cdr3_aa: CASSVGFPGLDNEQFF
cdr3_nt: TGTGCCAGCAGTGTGGGGTTCCCGGGACTAGACAATGAGCAGTTCTTC

clone_size: few
v_call: TRBV5-1
d_call: TRBD2
j_call: TRBJ2-3
cdr3_aa: CASTIRGTMGGDTQYF
cdr3_nt: TGCGCCAGCACAATCAGAGGGACTATGGGCGGAGATACGCAGTATTTT

clone_size: -
v_call: TRBV20-1
d_call: -
j_call: TRBJ2-1
cdr3_aa: CSARDTGSYNEQFF
cdr3_nt: TGCAGTGCTAGAGATACGGGATCCTACAATGAGCAGTTCTTC